These 5 T cell receptor beta chains came from one sample sequenced in a study of post-analysis software for immune sequencing data. Study-wide results and limits: TRBV5-6, TRBV5-1 and TRBV20-1 were among several TRBV segments more frequent in patients than controls.

No antigens are known for them. cDNA libraries for TCR beta contained unique molecular identifiers. A single record per CDR3 protein comes from TCRdb applying MiXCR to the PCR reads. The sample contains about half a million distinct CDR3 sequences, approximately 31% of which appear only once. Sequencing input: blood. The receptor source for this set is a girl aged 2 to 17 with multiple sclerosis.

This chain uses TRBV20-1 with TRBJ2-1; 12 nucleotides agree with TRBD2. This CDR3 has 14 amino acids. Germline CDR1 DFQATT, CDR2 SNEGSKA (reference sequence). Trimming cost V 1 base and J 7 bases; bases outside gene matches: 2. The CDR3 DNA sequence: TGCAGTGCTAGAGTACTAGCGGGGGGAAATGAGCAGTTCTTC. This translates into CSARVLAGGNEQFF.

V usage is TRBV5-1 and J usage is TRBJ1-1; D perhaps matches TRBD1 (6 bases). Trimming took off 5 bases at V and 5 bases at J, with 16 bases between the two ends. CDR1 is SGHRS and CDR2 is YFSETQ in the germline V gene. The CDR3 totals 14 residues. The CDR3 DNA reads TGCGCCAGCAGGCGGGACACCCGAGGTACTGAAGCTTTCTTT. Protein product: CASRRDTRGTEAFF.

V and J are TRBV7-9 and TRBJ1-5; possible D gene TRBD1, 6 bases. V was cut by 4 bases and J by 8 bases, with 15 bases left in between. CDR1 and CDR2 from the germline V gene are SEHNR and FQNEAQ (reference sequence). This CDR3 is built from 14 residues. CDR3 region: CASSYGQWGEPQHF. As DNA, the CDR3 is TGTGCCAGCAGCTACGGACAGTGGGGGGAGCCCCAGCATTTT.

The CDR3 loop is CASPGRAWDRGRSDEQYF. As DNA, the CDR3 is TGCGCCAGCCCCGGCCGGGCGTGGGACAGGGGGCGTTCCGACGAGCAGTACTTC. The V and J genes are TRBV10-2 and TRBJ2-7; the match to TRBD1 covers 12 bases. Germline values: CDR1 WSHSY, CDR2 SAAADI. V gave up 8 bases and J gave up 5 bases; unmatched junction bases: 19. The CDR3 has 18 amino acids.

This clonotype has at least ten counts. Relative to the germline gene, one junction end is altered; a read error may explain this. The CDR3 reads CASSLVGTQETQYF. The CDR3 DNA sequence: TGTGCCAGCAGTTTAGTCGGGACTCAAGAGACCCAGTACTTC. This chain connects TRBV7-9 to TRBJ2-5, with a tentative D call TRBD2 (6 bases). CDR1 and CDR2 from the germline V gene are SEHNR and FQNEAQ (reference sequence). The length of the CDR3 is 14 residues.